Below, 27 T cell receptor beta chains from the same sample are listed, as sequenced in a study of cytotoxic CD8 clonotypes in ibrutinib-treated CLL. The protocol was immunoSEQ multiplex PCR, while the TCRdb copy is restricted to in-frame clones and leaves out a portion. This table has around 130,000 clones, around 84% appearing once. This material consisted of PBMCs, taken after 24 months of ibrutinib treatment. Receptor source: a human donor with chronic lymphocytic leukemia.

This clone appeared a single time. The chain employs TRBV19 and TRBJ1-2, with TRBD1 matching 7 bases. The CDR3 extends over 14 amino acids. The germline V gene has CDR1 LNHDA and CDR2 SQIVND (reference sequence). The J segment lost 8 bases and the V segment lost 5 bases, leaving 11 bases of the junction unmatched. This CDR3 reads CASSPRQGLRGYTF. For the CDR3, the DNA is TGTGCCAGTAGTCCGCGACAGGGTTTGCGCGGCTACACCTTC.

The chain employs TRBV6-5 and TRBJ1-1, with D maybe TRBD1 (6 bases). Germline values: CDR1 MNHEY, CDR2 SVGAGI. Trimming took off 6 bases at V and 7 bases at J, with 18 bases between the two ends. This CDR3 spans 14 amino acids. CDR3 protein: CASSRQVRSLEAFF. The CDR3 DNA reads TGTGCCAGCAGCAGACAGGTACGGTCGCTTGAAGCTTTCTTT.

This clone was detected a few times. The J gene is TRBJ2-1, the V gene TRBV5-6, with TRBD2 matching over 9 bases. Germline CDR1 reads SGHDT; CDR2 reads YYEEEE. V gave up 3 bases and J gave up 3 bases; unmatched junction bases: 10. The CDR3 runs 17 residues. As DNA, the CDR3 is TGTGCCAGCAGCTCCTCGTATAGCGGGGGTGACTACAATGAGCAGTTCTTC. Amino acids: CASSSSYSGGDYNEQFF.

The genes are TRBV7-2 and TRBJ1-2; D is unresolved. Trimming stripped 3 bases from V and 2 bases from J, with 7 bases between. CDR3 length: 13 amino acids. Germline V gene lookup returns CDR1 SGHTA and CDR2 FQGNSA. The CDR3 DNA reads TGTGCCAGCAGCTTGTCGGTGAACTATGGCTACACCTTC. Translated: CASSLSVNYGYTF.

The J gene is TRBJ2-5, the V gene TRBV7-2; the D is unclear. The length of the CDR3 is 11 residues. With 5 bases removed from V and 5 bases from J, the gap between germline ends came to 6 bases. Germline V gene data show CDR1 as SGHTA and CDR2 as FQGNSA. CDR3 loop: CASSALETQYF. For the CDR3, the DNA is TGTGCCAGCAGCGCCCTGGAGACCCAGTACTTC.

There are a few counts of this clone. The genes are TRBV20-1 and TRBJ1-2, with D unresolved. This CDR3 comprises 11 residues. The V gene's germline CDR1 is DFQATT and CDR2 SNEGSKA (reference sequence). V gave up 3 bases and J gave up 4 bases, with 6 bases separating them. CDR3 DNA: TGCAGTGCTAGTACAAGCTATGGCTACACCTTC. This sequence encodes CSASTSYGYTF.

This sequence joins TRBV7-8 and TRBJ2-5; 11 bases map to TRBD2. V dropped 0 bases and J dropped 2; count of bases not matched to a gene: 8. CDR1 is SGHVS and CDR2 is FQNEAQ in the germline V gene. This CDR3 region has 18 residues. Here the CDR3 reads CASSLARLAGGQQETQYF. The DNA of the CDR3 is TGTGCCAGCAGCTTAGCTCGGCTAGCGGGGGGACAACAAGAGACCCAGTACTTC.

The CDR3 is CASRRGLASYEQYF. The CDR3 nucleotides read TGTGCCAGCAGGCGGGGACTAGCCTCCTACGAGCAGTACTTC. The chain employs TRBV27 and TRBJ2-7; TRBD2 agrees at 9 bases. Germline trimming cut 6 bases from V and 0 bases from J; bases unmatched to any gene: 3. Germline V gene data show CDR1 as MNHEY and CDR2 as SMNVEV (reference sequence). The CDR3 spans 14 residues.

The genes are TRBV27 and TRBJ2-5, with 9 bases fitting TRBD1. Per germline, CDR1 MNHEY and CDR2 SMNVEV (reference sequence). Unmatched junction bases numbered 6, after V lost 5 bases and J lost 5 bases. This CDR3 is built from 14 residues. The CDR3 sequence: CASSPRDRVETQYF. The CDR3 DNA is TGTGCCAGCAGTCCAAGGGACAGGGTGGAGACCCAGTACTTC.

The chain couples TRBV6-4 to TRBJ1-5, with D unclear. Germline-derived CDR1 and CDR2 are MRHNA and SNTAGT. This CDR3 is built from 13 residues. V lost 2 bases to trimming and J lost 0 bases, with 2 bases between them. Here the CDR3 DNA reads TGTGCCAGCAGTGACGGTAGCAATCAGCCCCAGCATTTT. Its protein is CASSDGSNQPQHF.

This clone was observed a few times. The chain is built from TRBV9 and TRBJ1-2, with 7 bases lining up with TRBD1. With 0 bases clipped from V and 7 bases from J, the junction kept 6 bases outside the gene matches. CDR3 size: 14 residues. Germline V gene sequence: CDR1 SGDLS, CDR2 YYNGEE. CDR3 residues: CASSVDSQGSGYTF. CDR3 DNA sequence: TGTGCCAGCAGCGTAGATTCACAGGGGTCTGGCTACACCTTC.

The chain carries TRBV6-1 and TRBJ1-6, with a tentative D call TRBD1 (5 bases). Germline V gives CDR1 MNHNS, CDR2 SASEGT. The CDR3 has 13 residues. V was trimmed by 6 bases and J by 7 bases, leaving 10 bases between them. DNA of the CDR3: TGTGCCAGCAGAACAGGCTCAAATTCACCCCTCCACTTT. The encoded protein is CASRTGSNSPLHF.

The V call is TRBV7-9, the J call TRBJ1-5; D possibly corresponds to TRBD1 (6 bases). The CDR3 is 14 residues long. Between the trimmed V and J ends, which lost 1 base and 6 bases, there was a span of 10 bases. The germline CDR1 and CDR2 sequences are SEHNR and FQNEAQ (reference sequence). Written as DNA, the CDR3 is TGTGCCAGCAGCTTAGATCAGGGGAGTCAGCCCCAGCATTTT. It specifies CASSLDQGSQPQHF.

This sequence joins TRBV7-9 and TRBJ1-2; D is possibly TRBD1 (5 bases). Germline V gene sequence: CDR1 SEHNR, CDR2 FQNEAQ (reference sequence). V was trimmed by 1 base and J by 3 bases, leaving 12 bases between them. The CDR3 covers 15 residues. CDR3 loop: CASSLETAPYYGYTF. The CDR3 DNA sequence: TGTGCCAGCAGCTTAGAGACAGCCCCCTACTATGGCTACACCTTC.

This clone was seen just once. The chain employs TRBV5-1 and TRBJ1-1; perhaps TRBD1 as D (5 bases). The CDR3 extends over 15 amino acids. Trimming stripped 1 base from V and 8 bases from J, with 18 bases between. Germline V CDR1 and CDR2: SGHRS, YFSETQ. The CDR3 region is CASSLSVSTGTEAFF. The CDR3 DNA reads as TGCGCCAGCAGCTTGTCGGTCAGTACAGGCACCGAAGCTTTCTTT.

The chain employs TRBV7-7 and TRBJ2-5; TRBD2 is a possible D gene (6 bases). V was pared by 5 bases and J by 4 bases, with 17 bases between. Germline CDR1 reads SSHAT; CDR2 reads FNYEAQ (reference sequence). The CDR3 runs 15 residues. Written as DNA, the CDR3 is TGTGCCAGCAGCCCTACAGGAGGGGTTGGAGAGACCCAGTACTTC. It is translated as CASSPTGGVGETQYF.

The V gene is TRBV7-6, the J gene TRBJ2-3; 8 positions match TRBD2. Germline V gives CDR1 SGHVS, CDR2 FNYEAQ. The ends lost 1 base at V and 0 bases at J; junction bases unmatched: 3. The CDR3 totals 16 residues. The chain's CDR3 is CASSLVGGASTDTQYF. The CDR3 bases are TGTGCCAGCAGCTTAGTCGGGGGGGCTAGCACAGATACGCAGTATTTT.

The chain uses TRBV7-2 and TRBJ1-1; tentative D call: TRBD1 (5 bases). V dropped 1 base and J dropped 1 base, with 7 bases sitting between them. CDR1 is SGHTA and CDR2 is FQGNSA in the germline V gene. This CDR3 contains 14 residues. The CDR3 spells CASSLVGGNTEAFF. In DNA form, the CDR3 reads TGTGCCAGCAGCTTAGTGGGGGGGAACACTGAAGCTTTCTTT.

CDR3 DNA sequence: TGTGCCAGCAGCGCAGGGGACAGGGGGTTCTATGGCTACACCTTC. Protein sequence: CASSAGDRGFYGYTF. The chain is built from TRBV5-4 and TRBJ1-2; 11 nucleotides match TRBD1. CDR1 is SGHNT and CDR2 is YYREEE in the germline V gene (reference sequence). This CDR3 is built from 15 residues. Trimming removed 4 bases from V and 4 bases from J; junction bases left unmatched: 6.

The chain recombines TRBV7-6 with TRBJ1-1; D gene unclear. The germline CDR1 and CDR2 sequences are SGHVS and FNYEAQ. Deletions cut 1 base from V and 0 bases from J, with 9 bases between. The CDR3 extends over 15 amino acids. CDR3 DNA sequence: TGTGCCAGCAGCTTAGATGGCGGGATGAACACTGAAGCTTTCTTT. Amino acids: CASSLDGGMNTEAFF.

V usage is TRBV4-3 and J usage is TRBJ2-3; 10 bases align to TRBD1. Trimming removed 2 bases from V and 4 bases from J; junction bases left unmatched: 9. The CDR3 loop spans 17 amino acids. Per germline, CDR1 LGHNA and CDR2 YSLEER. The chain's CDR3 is CASSQLPGQGFADTQYF. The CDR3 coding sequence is TGCGCCAGCAGCCAACTACCGGGACAGGGGTTCGCAGATACGCAGTATTTT.

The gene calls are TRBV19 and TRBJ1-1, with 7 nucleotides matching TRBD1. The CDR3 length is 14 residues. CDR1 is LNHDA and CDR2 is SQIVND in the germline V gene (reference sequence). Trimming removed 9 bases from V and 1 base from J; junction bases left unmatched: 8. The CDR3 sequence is CASTGVGTNTEAFF. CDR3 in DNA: TGTGCCAGCACAGGGGTGGGAACGAACACTGAAGCTTTCTTT.

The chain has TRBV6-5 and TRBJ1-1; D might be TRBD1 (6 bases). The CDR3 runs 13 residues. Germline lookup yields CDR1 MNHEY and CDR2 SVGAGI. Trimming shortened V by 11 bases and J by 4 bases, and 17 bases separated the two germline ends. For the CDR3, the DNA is TGTGCCGCCAGCAGGGGCGTTGGCACTGAAGCTTTCTTT. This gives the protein CAASRGVGTEAFF.

CDR3 region: CASSLSPGQGEPQHF. CDR3 bases: TGTGCCAGCTCACTCTCCCCGGGACAGGGGGAGCCCCAGCATTTT. The rearrangement joins TRBV18 to TRBJ1-5, with 11 nucleotides matching TRBD1. J was trimmed by 8 bases and V by 4 bases; bases with no gene match: 7. This CDR3 contains 15 residues. Germline V gives CDR1 KGHSH, CDR2 LQKENI.

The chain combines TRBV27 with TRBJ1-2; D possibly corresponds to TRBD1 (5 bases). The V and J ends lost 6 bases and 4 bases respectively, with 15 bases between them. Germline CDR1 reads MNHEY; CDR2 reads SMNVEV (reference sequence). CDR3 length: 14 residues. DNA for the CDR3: TGTGCCAGCAGCGCCGACAGTTTTGGCTATGGCTACACCTTC. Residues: CASSADSFGYGYTF.

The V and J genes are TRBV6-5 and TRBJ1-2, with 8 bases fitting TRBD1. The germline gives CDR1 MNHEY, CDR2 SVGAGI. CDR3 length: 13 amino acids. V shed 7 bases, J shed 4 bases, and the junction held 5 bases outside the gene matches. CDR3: CASTYGQGYGYTF. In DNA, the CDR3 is TGTGCCAGCACTTATGGACAGGGCTATGGCTACACCTTC.

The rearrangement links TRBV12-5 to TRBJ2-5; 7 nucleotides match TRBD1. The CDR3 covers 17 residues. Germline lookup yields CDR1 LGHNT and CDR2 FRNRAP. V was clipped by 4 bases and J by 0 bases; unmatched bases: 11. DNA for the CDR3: TGTGCTAGTGGTTCGACTTTGGACAGGCCCTACCAAGAGACCCAGTACTTC. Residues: CASGSTLDRPYQETQYF.